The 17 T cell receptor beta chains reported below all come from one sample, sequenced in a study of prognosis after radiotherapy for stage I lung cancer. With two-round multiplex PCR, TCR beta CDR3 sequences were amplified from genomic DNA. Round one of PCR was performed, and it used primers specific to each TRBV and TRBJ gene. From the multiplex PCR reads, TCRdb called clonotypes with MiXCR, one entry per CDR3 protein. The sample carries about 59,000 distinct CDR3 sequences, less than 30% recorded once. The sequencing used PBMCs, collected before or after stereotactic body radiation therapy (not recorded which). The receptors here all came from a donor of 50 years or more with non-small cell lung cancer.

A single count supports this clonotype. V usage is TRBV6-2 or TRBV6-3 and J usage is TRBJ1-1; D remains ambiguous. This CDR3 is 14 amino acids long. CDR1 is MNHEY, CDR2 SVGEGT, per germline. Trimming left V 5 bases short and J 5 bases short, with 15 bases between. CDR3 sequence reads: CASSGLTDNTEAFF. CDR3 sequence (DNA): TGTGCCAGCAGTGGGCTAACAGATAATACTGAAGCTTTCTTT.

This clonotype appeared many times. The CDR3 sequence is CSARVAGTDTQYF. CDR3 DNA: TGCAGTGCTAGGGTAGCGGGAACAGATACGCAGTATTTT. This chain links TRBV20-1 with TRBJ2-3, with 8 nucleotides matching TRBD2. V was clipped by 3 bases and J by 3 bases; unmatched bases: 2. CDR1 is DFQATT and CDR2 is SNEGSKA in the germline V gene (reference sequence). This CDR3 contains 13 residues.

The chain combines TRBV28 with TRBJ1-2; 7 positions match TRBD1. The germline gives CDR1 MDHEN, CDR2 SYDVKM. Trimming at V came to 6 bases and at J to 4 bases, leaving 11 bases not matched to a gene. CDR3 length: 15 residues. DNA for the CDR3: TGTGCCAGCAGCAAGGGTGTAGGACAGGCCTATGGCTACACCTTC. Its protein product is CASSKGVGQAYGYTF.

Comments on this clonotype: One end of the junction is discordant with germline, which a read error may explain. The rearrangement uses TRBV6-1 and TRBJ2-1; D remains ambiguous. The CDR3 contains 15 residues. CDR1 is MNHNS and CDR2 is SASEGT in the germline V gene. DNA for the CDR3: TGTGCCAGCAGTGCCTACTCCAGCTCCTACAATGAGCAGTCCTTC. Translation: CASSAYSSSYNEQSF.

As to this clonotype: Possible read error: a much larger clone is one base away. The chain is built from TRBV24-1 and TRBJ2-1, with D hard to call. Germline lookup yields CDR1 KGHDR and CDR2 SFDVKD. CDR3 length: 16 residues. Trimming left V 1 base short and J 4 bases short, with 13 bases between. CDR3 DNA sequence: TGTGCCACCAGTGATTTCTCGTGGAGAGGATACAATGAGCAGTTCTTC. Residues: CATSDFSWRGYNEQFF.

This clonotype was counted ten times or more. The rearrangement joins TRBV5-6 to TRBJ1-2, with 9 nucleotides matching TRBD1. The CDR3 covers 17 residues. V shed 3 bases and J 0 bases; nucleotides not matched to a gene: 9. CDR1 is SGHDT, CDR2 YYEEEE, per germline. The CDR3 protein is CASSSTPGTGPNYGYTF. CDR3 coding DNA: TGTGCCAGCAGCTCGACCCCCGGGACAGGGCCTAACTATGGCTACACCTTC. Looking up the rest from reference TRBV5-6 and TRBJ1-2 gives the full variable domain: DAGVTQSPTHLIKTRGQQVTLRCSPKSGHDTVSWYQQALGQGPQFIFQYYEEEERQRGNFPDRFSGHQFPNYSSELNVNALLLGDSALYLCASSSTPGTGPNYGYTFGSGTRLTVV.

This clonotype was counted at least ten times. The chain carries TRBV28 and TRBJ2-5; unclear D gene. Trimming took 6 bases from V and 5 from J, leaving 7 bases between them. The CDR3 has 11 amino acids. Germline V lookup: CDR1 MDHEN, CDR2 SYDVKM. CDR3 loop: CASREAETQYF. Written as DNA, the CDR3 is TGTGCCAGCAGGGAAGCGGAGACCCAGTACTTC. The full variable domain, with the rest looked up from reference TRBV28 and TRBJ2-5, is DVKVTQSSRYLVKRTGEKVFLECVQDMDHENMFWYRQDPGLGLRLIYFSYDVKMKEKGDIPEGYSVSREKKERFSLILESASTNQTSMYLCASREAETQYFGPGTRLLVL.

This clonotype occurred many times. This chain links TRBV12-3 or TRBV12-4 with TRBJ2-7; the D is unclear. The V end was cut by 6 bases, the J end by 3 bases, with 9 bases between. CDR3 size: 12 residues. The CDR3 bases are TGTGCCAGCAGCCGGAATGACTACGAGCAGTACTTC. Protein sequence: CASSRNDYEQYF.

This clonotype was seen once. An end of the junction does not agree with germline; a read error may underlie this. Written as DNA, the CDR3 is TGTGCCAGCAGCCCCGGGCCGCAGTCGGATACGAAGTATTTT. It codes for CASSPGPQSDTKYF. The chain is built from TRBV28 and TRBJ2-3; no reliable D call. Germline V gene sequence: CDR1 MDHEN, CDR2 SYDVKM. This CDR3 spans 14 amino acids.

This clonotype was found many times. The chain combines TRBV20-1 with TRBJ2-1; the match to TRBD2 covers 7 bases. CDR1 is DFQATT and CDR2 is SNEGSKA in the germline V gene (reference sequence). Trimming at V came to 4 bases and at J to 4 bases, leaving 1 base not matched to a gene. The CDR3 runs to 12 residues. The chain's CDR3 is CSAKRGYNEQFF. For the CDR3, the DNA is TGCAGTGCTAAGCGGGGATACAATGAGCAGTTCTTC.

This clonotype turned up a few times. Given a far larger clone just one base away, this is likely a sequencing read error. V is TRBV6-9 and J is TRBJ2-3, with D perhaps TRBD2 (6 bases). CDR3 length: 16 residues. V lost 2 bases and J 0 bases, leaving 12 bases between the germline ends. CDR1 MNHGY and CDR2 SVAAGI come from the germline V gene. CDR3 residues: CASSYGPGVSTDTQYF. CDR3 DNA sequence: TGTGCCAGCAGTTATGGGCCGGGGGTGAGCACAGATACGCAGTATTTT.

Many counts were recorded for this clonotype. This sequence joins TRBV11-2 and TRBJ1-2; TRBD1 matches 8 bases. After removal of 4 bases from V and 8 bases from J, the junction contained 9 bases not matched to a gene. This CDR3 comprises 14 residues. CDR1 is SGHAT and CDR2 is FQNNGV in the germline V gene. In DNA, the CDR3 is TGTGCCAGCAGCTATCGGTCGGGACAGGTGGGCTACACCTTC. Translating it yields CASSYRSGQVGYTF.

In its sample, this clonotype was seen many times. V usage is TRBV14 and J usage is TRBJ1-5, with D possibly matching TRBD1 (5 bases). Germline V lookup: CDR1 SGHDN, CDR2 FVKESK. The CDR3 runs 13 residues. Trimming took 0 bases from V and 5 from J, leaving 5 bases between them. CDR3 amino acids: CASSQDRDQPQHF. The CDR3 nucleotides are TGTGCCAGCAGCCAAGACAGGGATCAGCCCCAGCATTTT.

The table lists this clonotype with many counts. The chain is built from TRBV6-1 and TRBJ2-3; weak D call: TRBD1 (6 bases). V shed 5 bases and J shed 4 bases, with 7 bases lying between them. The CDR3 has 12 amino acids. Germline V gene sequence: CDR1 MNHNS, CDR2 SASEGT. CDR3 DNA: TGTGCCAGCAGTCCAGGGGCAGATACGCAGTATTTT. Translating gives CASSPGADTQYF.

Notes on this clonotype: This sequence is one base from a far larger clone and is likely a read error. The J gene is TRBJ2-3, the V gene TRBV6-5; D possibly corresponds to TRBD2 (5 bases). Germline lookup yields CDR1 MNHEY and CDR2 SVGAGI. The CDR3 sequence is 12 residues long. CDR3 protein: CANSSRADTQYF. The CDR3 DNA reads TGTGCCAACAGTTCGCGGGCAGATACGCAGTATTTT.

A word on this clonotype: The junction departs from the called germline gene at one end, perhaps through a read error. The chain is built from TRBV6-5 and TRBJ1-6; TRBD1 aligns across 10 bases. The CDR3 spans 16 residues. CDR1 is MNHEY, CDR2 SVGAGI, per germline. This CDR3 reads CASSYLTGGLDSPLHF. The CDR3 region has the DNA TGTGCTAGCAGTTATCTGACAGGGGGCTTAGATTCACCCCTCCACTTT.

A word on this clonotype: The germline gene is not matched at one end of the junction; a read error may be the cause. This CDR3 is CASRRGQCSRNSPLHF. The CDR3 coding sequence is TGTGCCAGCAGAAGGGGACAGTGTTCGCGTAATTCACCTCTCCACTTT. V usage is TRBV6-2 or TRBV6-3 and J usage is TRBJ1-6; 7 nucleotides line up with TRBD1. Germline CDR1 is MNHEY and CDR2 is SVGEGT. The CDR3 runs 16 residues.